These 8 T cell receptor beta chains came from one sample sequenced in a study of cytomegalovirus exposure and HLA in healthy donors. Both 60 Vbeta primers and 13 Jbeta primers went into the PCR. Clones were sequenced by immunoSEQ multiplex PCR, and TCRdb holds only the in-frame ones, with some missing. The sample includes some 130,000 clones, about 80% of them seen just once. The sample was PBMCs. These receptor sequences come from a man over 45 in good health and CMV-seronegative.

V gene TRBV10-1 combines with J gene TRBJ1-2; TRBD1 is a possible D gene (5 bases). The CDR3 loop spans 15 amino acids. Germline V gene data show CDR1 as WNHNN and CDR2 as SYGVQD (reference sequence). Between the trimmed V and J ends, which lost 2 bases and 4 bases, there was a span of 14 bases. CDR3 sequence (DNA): TGCGCCAGCAGTGAGAAGGCAGGGAGGTGCTATGGCTACACCTTC. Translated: CASSEKAGRCYGYTF.

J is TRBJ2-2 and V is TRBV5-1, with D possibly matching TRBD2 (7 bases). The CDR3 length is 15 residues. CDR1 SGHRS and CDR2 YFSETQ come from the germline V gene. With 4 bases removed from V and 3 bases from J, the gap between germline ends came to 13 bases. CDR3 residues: CASSEDSGDTGELFF. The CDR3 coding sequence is TGCGCCAGCAGCGAGGACAGCGGGGACACCGGGGAGCTGTTTTTT.

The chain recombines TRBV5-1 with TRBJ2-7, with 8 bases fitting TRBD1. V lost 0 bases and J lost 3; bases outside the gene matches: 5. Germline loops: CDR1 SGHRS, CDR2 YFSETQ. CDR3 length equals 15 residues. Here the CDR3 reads CASSLGGDRRYEQYF. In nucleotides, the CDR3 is TGCGCCAGCAGCTTGGGCGGGGACAGGCGCTACGAGCAGTACTTC.

The CDR3 sequence is CASSLSAASGRRDEQFF. The CDR3 bases are TGCGCCAGCAGCTTGTCAGCTGCTAGCGGGAGGAGGGATGAGCAGTTCTTC. The gene calls are TRBV5-1 and TRBJ2-1; 11 positions match TRBD2. V was pared by 1 base and J by 8 bases, with 11 bases of the junction left unmatched. This CDR3 has 17 residues. CDR1 and CDR2 from the germline V gene are SGHRS and YFSETQ.

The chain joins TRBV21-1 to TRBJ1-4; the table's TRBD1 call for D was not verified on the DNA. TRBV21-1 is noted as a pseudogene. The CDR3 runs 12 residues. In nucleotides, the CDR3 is TGTGCCAAGACAGTTTTTAATGAAAAACTGTTTTTT. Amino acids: CAKTVFNEKLFF.

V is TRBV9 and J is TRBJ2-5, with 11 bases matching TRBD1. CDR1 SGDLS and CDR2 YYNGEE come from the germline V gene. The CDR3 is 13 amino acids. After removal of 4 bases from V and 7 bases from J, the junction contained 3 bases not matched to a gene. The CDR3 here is CASSMGQGGTQYF. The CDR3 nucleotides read TGTGCCAGCAGCATGGGACAGGGGGGGACCCAGTACTTC. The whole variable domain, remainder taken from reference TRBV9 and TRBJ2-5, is DSGVTQTPKHLITATGQRVTLRCSPRSGDLSVYWYQQSLDQGLQFLIQYYNGEERAKGNILERFSAQQFPDLHSELNLSSLELGDSALYFCASSMGQGGTQYFGPGTRLLVL.

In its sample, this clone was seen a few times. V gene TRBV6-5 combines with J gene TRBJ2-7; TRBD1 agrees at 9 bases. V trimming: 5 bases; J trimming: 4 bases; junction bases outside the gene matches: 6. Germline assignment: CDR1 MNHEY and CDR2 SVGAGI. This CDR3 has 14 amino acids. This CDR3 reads CASSPTGGSYEQYF. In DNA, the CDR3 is TGTGCCAGCAGTCCGACAGGGGGTAGTTACGAGCAGTACTTC.

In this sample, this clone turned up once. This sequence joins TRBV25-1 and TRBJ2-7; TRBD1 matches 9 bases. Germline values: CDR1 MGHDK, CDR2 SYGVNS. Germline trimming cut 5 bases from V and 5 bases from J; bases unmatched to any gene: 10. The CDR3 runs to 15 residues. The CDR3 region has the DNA TGTGCCAGCAGTATCGCACAGGGGGCCATAGACGAGCAGTACTTC. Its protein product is CASSIAQGAIDEQYF.